This entry is about one T cell receptor (beta chain). Its target is unknown. This specimen belongs to a study of identical twins. The study, taken as a whole, reports: Within twin pairs, the out-of-frame alpha sequences they shared showed excess low generation probability. For monozygotic twins, models underestimated out-of-frame TCR alpha sharing.

The CDR3 runs 13 residues. V shed 1 base and J shed 3 bases, with 9 bases lying between them. Germline V gene sequence: CDR1 DFQATT, CDR2 SNEGSKA (reference sequence). Template switching (which added a universal primer site) was used, and cDNA carried unique molecular identifiers. TCRdb recomputed calls from the 5' RACE reads with MiXCR, one row per CDR3 protein. The sample shows some 1,700,000 distinct CDR3 sequences, around a third of them seen only once. This TCR was sampled from a newborn girl in good health. Sequencing was performed on cord blood. The V gene is TRBV20-1, the J gene TRBJ1-2; weak D call: TRBD1 (6 bases). The CDR3 here is CSARGRGDYGYTF. DNA of the CDR3: TGCAGTGCTAGAGGCAGGGGTGACTATGGCTACACCTTC.